The 30 T cell receptor beta chains reported below all come from one sample, sequenced in a study of early T cells in non-severe SARS-CoV-2 infection. A single record per CDR3 protein comes from TCRdb applying MiXCR to the 5' RACE reads. The sample yields some 120,000 distinct CDR3 sequences, about 15% seen once. The sample was whole blood. These receptors were collected from an adult who was a healthcare worker with PCR-confirmed SARS-CoV-2 infection or an uninfected control (not recorded which).

The chain employs TRBV11-2 and TRBJ1-6; D is unresolved. This CDR3 contains 13 residues. Trimming removed 1 base from V and 4 bases from J, with 2 bases in between. CDR1 and CDR2 (germline): SGHAT, FQNNGV. The CDR3 sequence: CASSLGYNSPLHF. The CDR3 DNA follows: TGTGCCAGCAGCTTAGGGTATAATTCACCCCTCCACTTT.

This clonotype was seen a handful of times. This chain joins TRBV18 and TRBJ2-5, with D unclear. This CDR3 spans 14 amino acids. Germline-derived CDR1 and CDR2 are KGHSH and LQKENI. With 2 bases removed from V and 2 bases from J, the gap between germline ends came to 9 bases. The CDR3 DNA sequence: TGTGCCAGCTCACCAGGCGCAACTCAAGAGACCCAGTACTTC. It codes for CASSPGATQETQYF.

The rearrangement uses TRBV11-2 and TRBJ2-1; a weak D match, TRBD1 (6 bases). V lost 5 bases, J lost 8 bases, and 10 bases lay in between. The CDR3 covers 12 residues. Germline values: CDR1 SGHAT, CDR2 FQNNGV. The CDR3 spells CASSPGVYEQFF. DNA of the CDR3: TGTGCCAGCAGCCCAGGGGTTTATGAGCAGTTCTTC.

This chain uses TRBV9 with TRBJ2-1, with TRBD1 matching over 8 bases. The CDR3 is made up of 15 amino acids. Germline trimming cut 5 bases from V and 7 bases from J; bases unmatched to any gene: 11. Germline V CDR1 and CDR2: SGDLS, YYNGEE. Written as DNA, the CDR3 is TGTGCCAGCAGTGTCGGACAGGGTTCTAATAATGAGCAGTTCTTC. Encoded protein: CASSVGQGSNNEQFF.

This clonotype was detected only a few times. The chain employs TRBV10-3 and TRBJ1-5; D gene ambiguous. V was shortened by 0 bases and J by 5 bases, with 11 bases between the two germline ends. The CDR3 has 15 residues. Germline CDR1 reads ENHRY; CDR2 reads SYGVKD. DNA of the CDR3: TGTGCCATCAGTGAGTCGTCGGAGGGTTATCAGCCCCAGCATTTT. Translating gives CAISESSEGYQPQHF.

This clonotype has just a few counts. The chain uses TRBV11-3 and TRBJ2-1; the D gene is possibly TRBD2 (6 bases). The V gene lost 4 bases and the J gene lost 4 bases, with 8 bases spanning the gap. CDR3 size: 13 residues. Looked up from germline, CDR1 is SGHNT and CDR2 is YENEEA. CDR3 nucleotides: TGTGCCAGCAGCTCGGGACTGTACAATGAGCAGTTCTTC. It encodes CASSSGLYNEQFF.

This rearrangement joins TRBV27 to TRBJ2-3, with D unclear. This CDR3 is 14 amino acids long. Germline values: CDR1 MNHEY, CDR2 SMNVEV (reference sequence). V was shortened by 2 bases and J by 5 bases, with 11 bases between the two germline ends. The CDR3: CASSLGPYRDTQYF. In DNA, the CDR3 is TGTGCCAGCAGTTTAGGGCCATATCGAGATACGCAGTATTTT.

This clonotype was counted ten times or more. The chain employs TRBV10-1 and TRBJ1-1, with D unresolved. V lost 0 bases, J lost 4 bases, and 9 bases lay in between. Germline CDR1 and CDR2: WNHNN and SYGVQD (reference sequence). This CDR3 spans 14 amino acids. CDR3 coding DNA: TGCGCCAGCAGTGAGTCGAGAGGGAGCACTGAAGCTTTCTTT. This gives the protein CASSESRGSTEAFF.

This clonotype was seen more than once but under ten times. CDR3 sequence reads: CASSLDRPETQYF. Here the CDR3 DNA reads TGTGCCAGCAGCTTAGATCGTCCTGAGACCCAGTACTTC. The chain carries TRBV11-2 and TRBJ2-5; D gene unclear. The CDR3 is made up of 13 amino acids. CDR1 and CDR2 (germline): SGHAT, FQNNGV. V was shortened by 0 bases and J by 5 bases, with 7 bases between the two germline ends.

This clonotype showed up just a few times. The chain combines TRBV6-1 with TRBJ2-7, with 7 bases aligning to TRBD1. Per the germline V gene, CDR1 is MNHNS and CDR2 is SASEGT. V trimming: 4 bases; J trimming: 2 bases; junction bases outside the gene matches: 2. This CDR3 comprises 13 residues. The CDR3 bases are TGTGCCAGCAGTGGACAGGGCCCCTACGAGCAGTACTTC. Translation gives CASSGQGPYEQYF.

The rearrangement joins TRBV7-9 to TRBJ2-1, with a tentative D call TRBD2 (5 bases). The CDR3 consists of 14 residues. V lost 2 bases to trimming and J lost 2 bases, with 7 bases between them. Per the germline V gene, CDR1 is SEHNR and CDR2 is FQNEAQ (reference sequence). CDR3 bases: TGTGCCAGCAGCTTATACGGGGCCTACAATGAGCAGTTCTTC. Protein sequence: CASSLYGAYNEQFF.

This clonotype came up a few times. The rearrangement joins TRBV2 to TRBJ2-2; D is undetermined. The germline V gene has CDR1 SNHLY and CDR2 FYNNEI. This CDR3 has 13 residues. V lost 7 bases and J 4 bases, leaving 10 bases between the germline ends. Here the CDR3 reads CASTTRPTGELFF. The DNA of the CDR3 is TGTGCCAGCACCACCAGACCCACCGGGGAGCTGTTTTTT.

The rearrangement links TRBV6-2 or TRBV6-3 to TRBJ2-3, with D uncertain. CDR3 length equals 13 residues. The germline V and J ends were trimmed by 6 bases and 2 bases, with 9 bases remaining between them. Germline V gene data show CDR1 as MNHEY and CDR2 as SVGEGT. The CDR3 protein is CASRLVATDTQYF. CDR3 DNA: TGTGCCAGCAGGCTGGTCGCCACAGATACGCAGTATTTT.

Only a few counts were recorded for this clonotype. The V call is TRBV5-1, the J call TRBJ2-2; possible D gene TRBD1, 6 bases. V was pared by 0 bases and J by 2 bases, with 8 bases between. The germline V gene has CDR1 SGHRS and CDR2 YFSETQ. This CDR3 region has 15 residues. In DNA, the CDR3 is TGCGCCAGCAGCTTGGGGACAGAAAACACCGGGGAGCTGTTTTTT. This gives the protein CASSLGTENTGELFF.

This clonotype was seen at least ten times. The chain links TRBV7-6 to TRBJ2-6, with TRBD1 as a possible D gene (6 bases). The ends were cut back, 6 bases at V and 4 bases at J, with 13 bases in the middle. The V gene's germline CDR1 is SGHVS and CDR2 FNYEAQ. The CDR3 loop spans 15 amino acids. Written as DNA, the CDR3 is TGTGCCAGCAGTCCAGGGGAAGCAGGGGCCAACGTCCTGACTTTC. Its protein product is CASSPGEAGANVLTF.

In this sample, this clonotype turned up many times. The chain joins TRBV28 to TRBJ1-1; D is ambiguous. V was pared by 8 bases and J by 0 bases, with 10 bases between. Looked up from germline, CDR1 is MDHEN and CDR2 is SYDVKM. The CDR3 runs to 13 residues. CDR3 sequence reads: CASAGVLNTEAFF. In DNA form, the CDR3 reads TGTGCCAGCGCAGGCGTTTTGAACACTGAAGCTTTCTTT.

V gene TRBV27 combines with J gene TRBJ2-5; maybe TRBD2 (5 bases). V was trimmed by 10 bases and J by 5 bases, leaving 17 bases between them. The CDR3 loop spans 13 amino acids. The germline V gene has CDR1 MNHEY and CDR2 SMNVEV (reference sequence). The CDR3 DNA follows: TGTGCCACCCGAGGACCCACGGGGGAGACCCAGTACTTC. This gives the protein CATRGPTGETQYF.

The chain links TRBV29-1 to TRBJ1-2; no reliable D call. CDR3 length: 15 residues. Germline lookup yields CDR1 SQVTM and CDR2 ANQGSEA. The V end was cut by 0 bases, the J end by 6 bases, with 17 bases between. This chain's CDR3 is CSVEDRTGEKDGYTF. The CDR3 DNA sequence: TGCAGCGTTGAAGATCGGACTGGAGAGAAGGATGGCTACACCTTC.

This clonotype showed up just a few times. The CDR3 DNA reads as TGCGCCAGCAGCCGCTCAACCCAGGCGCACTATGGCTACACCTTC. Its protein product is CASSRSTQAHYGYTF. The gene calls are TRBV4-1 and TRBJ1-2, with D unresolved. V lost 4 bases to trimming and J lost 3 bases, with 15 bases between them. Germline loops: CDR1 MGHRA, CDR2 YSYEKL. The CDR3 is 15 residues long.

This clonotype turned up a few times. V and J are TRBV19 and TRBJ2-2; tentatively, D is TRBD1 or TRBD2 (6 bases each). The CDR3 totals 15 residues. The V end lost 3 bases, the J end lost 6 bases, and 14 bases lay between the germline ends. Germline assignment: CDR1 LNHDA and CDR2 SQIVND (reference sequence). CDR3 in DNA: TGTGCCAGTAGTATTTGGGGGGCTGTTCCCGGGGAGCTGTTTTTT. It yields the protein CASSIWGAVPGELFF.

The rearrangement links TRBV12-5 to TRBJ2-3; D is unresolved. V was shortened by 6 bases and J by 0 bases, with 10 bases between the two germline ends. This CDR3 contains 14 residues. CDR1 is LGHNT, CDR2 FRNRAP, per germline. CDR3 coding DNA: TGTGCTAGTGGCCCCCCCGCTAGCACAGATACGCAGTATTTT. This codes for CASGPPASTDTQYF.

This clonotype has a handful of counts. This sequence joins TRBV7-2 and TRBJ1-4; D may be TRBD1 (5 bases). CDR3 length equals 15 residues. With 3 bases removed from V and 5 bases from J, the gap between germline ends came to 13 bases. Germline CDR1 and CDR2: SGHTA and FQGNSA. CDR3 DNA sequence: TGTGCCAGCAGCTTTCAACACGGGGGGAATGAAAAACTGTTTTTT. Translated: CASSFQHGGNEKLFF.

Many counts were recorded for this clonotype. The chain has TRBV27 and TRBJ1-4, with 7 positions matching TRBD1. Germline V gives CDR1 MNHEY, CDR2 SMNVEV (reference sequence). Trimming took 5 bases from V and 8 from J; bases not matched to a gene: 8. The CDR3 covers 14 residues. The CDR3 is CASSPRQGREKLFF. CDR3 in DNA: TGTGCCAGCAGTCCCCGACAGGGAAGGGAAAAACTGTTTTTT.

This chain joins TRBV3-1 and TRBJ1-1, with D possibly TRBD1 on 6 matching bases. The CDR3 runs to 13 residues. The germline gives CDR1 LGHDT, CDR2 YNNKEL (reference sequence). Deletions cut 5 bases from V and 1 base from J, with 8 bases between. CDR3: CASSVTGNTEAFF. The CDR3 DNA sequence: TGTGCCAGCAGCGTGACAGGGAACACTGAAGCTTTCTTT.

The chain recombines TRBV14 with TRBJ1-5; D not resolved. Germline assignment: CDR1 SGHDN and CDR2 FVKESK. Between the trimmed V and J ends, which lost 0 bases and 11 bases, there was a span of 2 bases. There are 10 residues in the CDR3. This CDR3 reads CASSQDSQHF. The CDR3 region has the DNA TGTGCCAGCAGCCAAGATTCCCAGCATTTT.

V and J are TRBV5-6 and TRBJ2-5; D is ambiguous. The CDR3 is 9 residues long. Trimming cost V 5 bases and J 5 bases, with 1 base left between them. The V gene's germline CDR1 is SGHDT and CDR2 YYEEEE. The CDR3 DNA reads TGTGCCAGCAGGGAGACCCAGTACTTC. Protein sequence: CASRETQYF.

The genes are TRBV3-1 and TRBJ1-1; D is unclear. Germline V CDR1 and CDR2: LGHDT, YNNKEL (reference sequence). This CDR3 region has 14 residues. With 0 bases removed from V and 3 bases from J, the gap between germline ends came to 8 bases. The CDR3 DNA follows: TGTGCCAGCAGCCAAGAAGTTCTGCACACTGAAGCTTTCTTT. This translates into CASSQEVLHTEAFF.

The chain links TRBV4-2 to TRBJ2-7, with 9 bases aligning to TRBD1. Germline trimming cut 1 base from V and 5 bases from J; bases unmatched to any gene: 9. CDR1 is LGHNA and CDR2 is YNFKEQ in the germline V gene. The CDR3 spans 16 residues. CDR3 DNA sequence: TGTGCCAGCAGCCAAGCGATTGGGACAGGGAACAACGAGCAGTACTTC. It specifies CASSQAIGTGNNEQYF.

The chain carries TRBV3-1 and TRBJ2-6; tentatively, D is TRBD1 or TRBD2 (5 bases each). The CDR3 sequence is 15 residues long. Germline CDR1 reads LGHDT; CDR2 reads YNNKEL (reference sequence). Trimming cost V 2 bases and J 2 bases, with 7 bases left between them. The chain's CDR3 is CASSQTGPGANVLTF. CDR3 DNA sequence: TGTGCCAGCAGCCAAACGGGGCCTGGGGCCAACGTCCTGACTTTC. Filled out from reference TRBV3-1 and TRBJ2-6, the complete variable domain reads DTAVSQTPKYLVTQMGNDKSIKCEQNLGHDTMYWYKQDSKKFLKIMFSYNNKELIINETVPNRFSPKSPDKAHLNLHINSLELGDSAVYFCASSQTGPGANVLTFGAGSRLTVL.

V and J are TRBV7-9 and TRBJ2-1; TRBD2 might be the D (5 bases). The CDR3 is made up of 14 amino acids. Germline V gene data show CDR1 as SEHNR and CDR2 as FQNEAQ (reference sequence). Trimming cost V 7 bases and J 6 bases, with 16 bases left between them. CDR3 amino acids: CASIPVQRSNEQFF. In nucleotides, the CDR3 is TGTGCCAGCATCCCTGTCCAGCGGAGCAATGAGCAGTTCTTC.